This T cell receptor beta chain comes out of a study of Ad26.COV2.S vaccination and SARS-CoV-2 variants. Clones were sequenced by immunoSEQ multiplex PCR, and TCRdb holds only the in-frame ones, with some missing. This sample has 400,000 or so clones, with around nine tenths found just once. Sample treatment: roughly 18 received Ad26.COV2.S at low or high dose, single or two shots; a few received placebo; per-sample allocation not given. Collection of samples fell on day 63 after the first vaccine or placebo injection. Trimming took 5 bases from V and 7 from J; bases not matched to a gene: 8. From germline, CDR1 is LNHDA and CDR2 SQIVND (reference sequence). The CDR3 loop spans 16 amino acids.

The chain employs TRBV19 and TRBJ2-1, with 13 bases matching TRBD2. This clonotype originated in a person between 18 and 65 years old who received the Ad26.COV2.S COVID-19 vaccine or a placebo. This sample comprised peripheral blood, obtained in a trial of Ad26.COV2.S vaccine versus placebo. As DNA, the CDR3 is TGTGCCAGTAGTCTCCAACTAGCGGGGGGGACGAATGAGCAGTTCTTC. Translated, it gives CASSLQLAGGTNEQFF.